This T cell receptor beta chain was observed in a study of cytomegalovirus exposure and HLA in healthy donors. In the study overall: Unique TCRs from HLA-typed donors, about 85 million of them, were held in an early data release. Among the roughly 400 genotyped donors, over 70% were placed in the Caucasian-associated ancestry cluster.

Study-level points and caveats: A later analysis, which compared TCR beta chains of equal frequency, found the HLA-associated ones more clonally expanded. The authors judged a highly shared variant cluster likely a sequencing artifact.

V was pared by 3 bases and J by 1 base, with 5 bases of the junction left unmatched. This CDR3 region has 15 residues. Germline lookup yields CDR1 KGHSH and CDR2 LQKENI. Use of 60 Vbeta and 13 Jbeta primers characterized the PCR. The protocol was immunoSEQ multiplex PCR, while the TCRdb copy is restricted to in-frame clones and leaves out a portion. The sample lists roughly 190,000 clones; about 88% were seen once. About this clone: Its specificity is not known.

The TCR sequence derives from a woman younger than 30 in good health and CMV-seronegative. Sequences were obtained from PBMCs. This chain joins TRBV18 and TRBJ2-5; 7 nucleotides agree with TRBD1. CDR3 residues: CASSPQAGGQETQYF. The CDR3, as DNA: TGTGCCAGCTCACCTCAGGCAGGGGGCCAAGAGACCCAGTACTTC.